This T cell receptor (beta chain) was retrieved from a study of cytomegalovirus exposure and HLA in healthy donors. Overall study findings and caveats: An Asian-associated ancestry cluster reportedly showed fewer N-insertions than the approximately 620-donor mean in a later analysis. In a later analysis, common viral pathogens appeared linked to several of the most significant clusters. CMV antigen specificity of a few CMV-associated chains was confirmed in vitro. Overall, under 200 TCR beta chains were annotated as cytomegalovirus-associated.

This CDR3 is built from 15 residues. The junction had 11 bases not matched to a gene; V was cut back by 4 bases and J by 3 bases. Germline CDR1 is SQVTM and CDR2 is ANQGSEA. This clone was seen once. Its antigen is unknown. PCR employed 60 Vbeta and 13 Jbeta primers. Assay: immunoSEQ multiplex PCR; the TCRdb copy retains only in-frame clones and omits some. The sample contains under 95,000 clones, 70% to 80% of which appear only once. This chain uses TRBV29-1 with TRBJ1-1; TRBD1 matches 7 bases. The source is a woman between 40 and 50 years old in good health and CMV-seropositive. Input material: PBMCs. CDR3 coding DNA: TGCAGCGTTGGCCAGGGGGTCAGTGGCGACACTGAAGCTTTCTTT. This translates into CSVGQGVSGDTEAFF. The full variable domain, rest sourced from reference TRBV29-1 and TRBJ1-1, is SAVISQKPSRDICQRGTSLTIQCQVDSQVTMMFWYRQQPGQSLTLIATANQGSEATYESGFVIDKFPISRPNLTFSTLTVSNMSPEDSSIYLCSVGQGVSGDTEAFFGQGTRLTVV.